These T cell receptor beta chains were read from a single sample in a study of T-cell reconstitution after alpha-beta-depleted transplantation in children. One entry per CDR3 protein, called by TCRdb with MiXCR from the PCR reads. The table records 250,000 to 300,000 distinct CDR3 sequences, approximately 9.8% of them present only once. Material: PBMCs from the stem cell graft donor, obtained from the stem cell graft. These receptors all come from a human donor who donated a stem cell graft to a child with SCID. CDR3s include the opening cysteine and the closing phenylalanine or tryptophan. Each record gives: clone size, J gene, D gene, V gene, CDR3 DNA, CDR3 protein. A D gene is named only where the DNA matches it firmly. Part of the rows lack a size; the others show once, few, many or a class for expanded clones.

NA,TRBJ2-1,TRBD1,TRBV27,TGTGCCAGCAGTTTCCGGGACAGGGGGCGGGATGAGCAGTTCTTC,CASSFRDRGRDEQFF
NA,TRBJ2-3,TRBD2,TRBV3-1,TGTGCCAGCAGCCCGGGACTACCCCCGGATACGCAGTATTTT,CASSPGLPPDTQYF
NA,TRBJ2-1,TRBD1,TRBV7-9,TGTGCCAGCAGCTTAGCGCAGGGGGCGCAGATTGAGCAGTTCTTC,CASSLAQGAQIEQFF
NA,TRBJ1-1,NA,TRBV6-5,TGTGCCAGCAGTTTCGGGACACCCGTGAACACTGAAGCTTTCTTT,CASSFGTPVNTEAFF
NA,TRBJ2-5,NA,TRBV10-3,TGTGCCATCAGTGGGGGGAAAGAGACCCAGTACTTC,CAISGGKETQYF
few,TRBJ1-1,NA,TRBV9,TGTGCCAGCAGCGTAGTTGGGGGGGCTGAAGCTTTCTTT,CASSVVGGAEAFF
many,TRBJ2-1,NA,TRBV7-2,TGTGCCAGCAGCTTAGGGGGAGCTGGAGGGCGGGTCAATGAGCAGTTCTTC,CASSLGGAGGRVNEQFF
many,TRBJ1-1,TRBD1,TRBV5-1,TGCGCCAGCAGCGTGGACAGGGCCAACACTGAAGCTTTCTTT,CASSVDRANTEAFF
many,TRBJ2-1,NA,TRBV25-1,TGTGCCAGCAGAGACTACAATGAGCAGTTCTTC,CASRDYNEQFF
many,TRBJ2-7,NA,TRBV7-2,TGTGCCAGCAGCTCCTTGGTGGAAGCCGAGCAGTACTTC,CASSSLVEAEQYF
NA,TRBJ2-7,NA,TRBV12-3/TRBV12-4,TGTGCCAGCAGTTTCGGGCCCGAGTACGAGCAGTACTTC,CASSFGPEYEQYF
NA,TRBJ2-7,NA,TRBV10-1,TGCGCCAGCAGTGAAACGGCGGCTAGGGACGAGCAGTACTTC,CASSETAARDEQYF
NA,TRBJ2-2,NA,TRBV2,TGTGCCAGCAGTGGACTAGTGTTGGTCGGGGAGCTGTTTTTT,CASSGLVLVGELFF
few,TRBJ2-7,NA,TRBV6-1,TGTGCCAGCAGTGAAGGGGGGTTGGCCTACGAGCAGTACTTC,CASSEGGLAYEQYF
many,TRBJ1-2,NA,TRBV24-1,TGTGCCACCAGTGACCTGACAGATACTAACTATGGCTACACCTTC,CATSDLTDTNYGYTF
NA,TRBJ1-1,NA,TRBV6-5,TGTGCCAGCAGTTACCCTCCCACTGAAGCTTTCTTT,CASSYPPTEAFF
NA,TRBJ2-1,TRBD2,TRBV27,TGTGCCAGCAGTTCCCTCGGGAGGGCAATTTACAATGAGCAGTTCTTC,CASSSLGRAIYNEQFF
NA,TRBJ1-2,TRBD1,TRBV12-3/TRBV12-4,TGTGCCAGCAGCCCACCCGGACAGGGGGCGTTAGGCTATGGCTACACCTTC,CASSPPGQGALGYGYTF
NA,TRBJ2-1,NA,TRBV12-3/TRBV12-4,TGTGCCAGCACCCCTGAACTCGGTGAGCAGTTCTTC,CASTPELGEQFF
few,TRBJ1-2,TRBD1,TRBV5-1,TGCGCCAGCAGCAGACACGGACAGGGGGTTAACTATGGCTACACCTTC,CASSRHGQGVNYGYTF
NA,TRBJ2-1,TRBD2,TRBV3-1,TGTGCCTCCTGCAAGCATTCTAGGGCTAGCGGATTTAGCTCCTACAATGAGCAGTTCTTC,CASCKHSRASGFSSYNEQFF
few,TRBJ1-2,NA,TRBV7-9,TGTGCCAGCAGCTTCCCTAATCGGGATGGCTACACCTTC,CASSFPNRDGYTF
NA,TRBJ1-1,NA,TRBV12-3/TRBV12-4,TGTGCCAGCACCACGGGGGACACTTATGAAGCTTTCTTT,CASTTGDTYEAFF
many,TRBJ2-7,NA,TRBV7-2,TGTGCCAGCAGCCCCTCGAGGGGGTCCTACGAGCAGTACTTC,CASSPSRGSYEQYF
NA,TRBJ2-1,TRBD1,TRBV12-3/TRBV12-4,TGTGCCAGCAGTTTAGGAGGGGGCAGGTACAATGAGCAGTTCTTC,CASSLGGGRYNEQFF
NA,TRBJ2-7,NA,TRBV5-1,TGCGCCAGCAGCTTGGATGGATATGGGAACGAGCAGTACTTC,CASSLDGYGNEQYF
NA,TRBJ2-7,TRBD2,TRBV20-1,TGCAGTGCCATCGCCACTAGCGGGGACGCCTACGAGCAGTACTTC,CSAIATSGDAYEQYF
few,TRBJ2-7,TRBD1,TRBV12-3/TRBV12-4,TGTGCCAGCGGTCCCGGGACAGGGCCCGGGGACGAGCAGTACTTC,CASGPGTGPGDEQYF
many,TRBJ1-2,TRBD1,TRBV5-1,TGCGCCAGCAGCTTTACAGGGGTCAACTATGGCTACACCTTC,CASSFTGVNYGYTF
NA,TRBJ2-2,NA,TRBV12-3/TRBV12-4,TGTGCCAGCAGTTTAGATGGATCGAACACCGGGGAGCTGTTTTTT,CASSLDGSNTGELFF
few,TRBJ2-7,TRBD1,TRBV5-4,TGTGCCAGCAGACTGGGGGGACAGGAGAAGAGCGAGCAGTACTTC,CASRLGGQEKSEQYF
NA,TRBJ1-5,TRBD1,TRBV12-3/TRBV12-4,TGTGCCAGCAGTCAAACAGGGGGCGCGTTTCAGCCCCAGCATTTT,CASSQTGGAFQPQHF
many,TRBJ2-7,NA,TRBV20-1,TGCAGTGCTCACTTGGACCGATCCTACGAGCAGTACTTC,CSAHLDRSYEQYF
few,TRBJ1-2,NA,TRBV28,TGTGCCAGCAGTTTGGGGGACGGACCCTCGTTAGGCTACACCTTC,CASSLGDGPSLGYTF
NA,TRBJ2-1,TRBD2,TRBV7-2,TGTGCCAGCAGCTTAGCGCTAGCGGGGGCCCACAATGAGCAGTTCTTC,CASSLALAGAHNEQFF
few,TRBJ2-4,NA,TRBV10-2,TGCGCCAGCAGTCGAAGGGAGTTGCACGGAAACATTCAGTACTTC,CASSRRELHGNIQYF
few,TRBJ2-5,NA,TRBV7-9,TGTGCCAGCATCGCCCTTATGGAGACCCAGTACTTC,CASIALMETQYF
few,TRBJ2-2,NA,TRBV12-3/TRBV12-4,TGTGCCAGCAGTCCCTCCAGGGAGTGGATAGACACCGGGGAGCTGTTTTTT,CASSPSREWIDTGELFF
NA,TRBJ1-1,NA,TRBV12-3/TRBV12-4,TGTGCCAGCAGTTTGGCCAGGTACACTGAAGCTTTCTTT,CASSLARYTEAFF
few,TRBJ2-1,NA,TRBV3-1,TGTGCCAGCAGACAGACAGGCCCAGGGAATGAGCAGTTCTTC,CASRQTGPGNEQFF
many,TRBJ1-5,NA,TRBV4-1,TGCGCCAGCAGCCAAGATGAGGGACAGCCCCAGCATTTT,CASSQDEGQPQHF
NA,TRBJ2-5,NA,TRBV7-3,TGTGCCAGCAGCTTGGGTCTCCCAGAGACCCAGTACTTC,CASSLGLPETQYF
NA,TRBJ1-5,NA,TRBV27,TGTGCCAGCAGTTTCCCAATTAGGACCCAGCATTTT,CASSFPIRTQHF
few,TRBJ2-1,NA,TRBV14,TGTGCCAGCAGCTTACGACTAGACTACAATGAGCAGTTCTTC,CASSLRLDYNEQFF
NA,TRBJ2-3,TRBD2,TRBV10-2,TGCGCCAGCAGTGCTAGCGGGGGGTACGGAGATACGCAGTATTTT,CASSASGGYGDTQYF
NA,TRBJ2-1,TRBD1,TRBV11-2,TGTGCCAGCAGCTTATCGGACAGGGAGTTCTTC,CASSLSDREFF
few,TRBJ2-7,NA,TRBV5-1,TGCGCCAGCAGCCCTCTTACGAGAGGCGAGCAGTACTTC,CASSPLTRGEQYF
few,TRBJ1-6,TRBD1,TRBV27,TGTGCCAGCAGTCCACCGGGACAGGGTCGATCACCCCTCCACTTT,CASSPPGQGRSPLHF
NA,TRBJ1-5,TRBD1,TRBV5-5,TGTGCCAGCAGCCGAGGGACAGGCCCTGAACCCCAGCATTTT,CASSRGTGPEPQHF
many,TRBJ1-5,NA,TRBV9,TGTGCCAGCAGCGTGAGTCCGAGCAATCAGCCCCAGCATTTT,CASSVSPSNQPQHF
NA,TRBJ1-1,TRBD1,TRBV3-1,TGTGCCAGCAGCCAAGTGGACAGGACGAACACTGAAGCTTTCTTT,CASSQVDRTNTEAFF
few,TRBJ2-1,NA,TRBV5-1,TGCGCCAGCAGCTTGTTGGACGGACGGGATGAGCAGTTCTTC,CASSLLDGRDEQFF
NA,TRBJ1-1,TRBD1,TRBV5-1,TGCGCCAGCAGCCTCACCGGGACAGGGGGCACTGAAGCTTTCTTT,CASSLTGTGGTEAFF
NA,TRBJ2-5,NA,TRBV5-1,TGCGCCAGCAGTTATTTTCTCGGTCTCACTAAACAAGAGACCCAGTACTTC,CASSYFLGLTKQETQYF
NA,TRBJ2-7,NA,TRBV4-1,TGCGCCAGCAGCCTCCCCGGGGTAAACGAGCAGTACTTC,CASSLPGVNEQYF